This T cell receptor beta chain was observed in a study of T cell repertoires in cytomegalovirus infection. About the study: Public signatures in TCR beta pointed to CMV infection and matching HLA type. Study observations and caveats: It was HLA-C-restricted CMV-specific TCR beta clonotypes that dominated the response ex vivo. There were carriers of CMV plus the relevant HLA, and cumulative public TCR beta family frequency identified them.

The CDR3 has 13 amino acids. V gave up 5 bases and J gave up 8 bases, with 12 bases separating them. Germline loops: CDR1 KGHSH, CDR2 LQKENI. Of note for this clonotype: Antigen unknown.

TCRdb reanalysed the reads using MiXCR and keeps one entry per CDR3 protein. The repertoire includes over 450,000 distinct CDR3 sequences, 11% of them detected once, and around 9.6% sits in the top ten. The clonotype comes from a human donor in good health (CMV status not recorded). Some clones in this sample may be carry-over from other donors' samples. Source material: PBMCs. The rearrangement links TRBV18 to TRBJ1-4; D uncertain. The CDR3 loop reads CASSTSSEEKLFF. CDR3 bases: TGTGCCAGCTCAACCAGCTCGGAAGAAAAACTGTTTTTT.